This T cell receptor (beta chain) derives from a study of blood T cell repertoires in COVID-19. Background on the study: Samples of COVID-19 (acute and convalescent) were obtained from the United States, Italy and Spain. The analysed material was cDNA or gDNA that came from T cells, B-cell-depleted T cells, or PBMCs.

In the original workflow: Estimated nucleated cell counts came from reference gene primer amplification. Clones were read by immunoSEQ multiplex PCR, and TCRdb kept only the in-frame ones, dropping some. From that table come the V and J calls and clone size; the DNA was used to work out D and trimming. This sample has roughly 20,000 clones; approximately 91% occur once, and the top ten carry around 9.6%. This CDR3 has 18 amino acids. The junction had 12 bases not matched to a gene; V was cut back by 4 bases and J by 1 base. The germline V gene encodes CDR1 LNHDA and CDR2 SQIVND (reference sequence). This chain links TRBV19 with TRBJ2-3; 9 positions match TRBD2. Sample: peripheral blood. The sequence derives from a man aged 40-49 years with active COVID-19. CDR3 protein: CASSTPRLAAIGTDTQYF. CDR3 nucleotides: TGTGCCAGTAGTACGCCACGACTAGCGGCTATTGGCACAGATACGCAGTATTTT.